The 27 T cell receptor beta chains presented below share a single source sample, sequenced in a study of T-cell reconstitution after alpha-beta-depleted transplantation in children. Unique molecular identifiers featured in how the TCRbeta library was prepared. MiXCR, run by TCRdb on the PCR reads, gives a single entry per CDR3 protein. The repertoire has approximately 110,000 distinct CDR3 sequences, approximately 10% of them found once; the top ten carry less than 40%. This sample comprised PBMCs, obtained before TCRalphabeta/CD19-depleted stem cell transplant. Receptor source: a boy aged 2 to 10 with acute lymphoblastic leukemia, due to receive a stem cell transplant.

The chain uses TRBV20-1 and TRBJ1-6, with D unresolved. CDR1 DFQATT and CDR2 SNEGSKA come from the germline V gene (reference sequence). The ends were cut back, 3 bases at V and 0 bases at J, with 6 bases in the middle. This CDR3 has 14 amino acids. This chain's CDR3 is CSASGSSYNSPLHF. CDR3 nucleotides: TGCAGTGCTAGTGGAAGCTCCTATAATTCACCCCTCCACTTT.

This clonotype was seen a few times. The gene calls are TRBV4-1 and TRBJ1-1; D remains unclear. The V end was cut by 3 bases, the J end by 2 bases, with 16 bases between. There are 16 residues in the CDR3. Germline V gene data show CDR1 as MGHRA and CDR2 as YSYEKL. The CDR3, as DNA: TGCGCCAGCAGCCAGATCAGTTACGACGGTAACACTGAAGCTTTCTTT. This codes for CASSQISYDGNTEAFF.

The chain joins TRBV5-1 to TRBJ2-2; D unresolved. The V and J ends lost 9 bases and 2 bases respectively, with 14 bases between them. Germline values: CDR1 SGHRS, CDR2 YFSETQ. The CDR3 consists of 14 residues. The DNA of the CDR3 is TGCGCCACCGAACCGGGCCACAACACCGGGGAGCTGTTTTTT. This codes for CATEPGHNTGELFF.

The table lists this clonotype with a few counts. V gene TRBV7-8 combines with J gene TRBJ2-7; weak D call: TRBD2 (5 bases). V gave up 4 bases and J gave up 2 bases, with 12 bases separating them. The length of the CDR3 is 14 residues. Germline CDR1 SGHVS, CDR2 FQNEAQ. CDR3 protein: CASSYREGPYEQYF. The CDR3 DNA sequence: TGTGCCAGCAGCTACCGTGAGGGTCCCTACGAGCAGTACTTC.

The sample holds a few counts of this clonotype. The DNA for the CDR3 is TGCAGTGCCCAGGTTTACGACAGGGTGTGGGCGGGAGTTGCAGATACGCAGTATTTT. The encoded protein is CSAQVYDRVWAGVADTQYF. The chain carries TRBV20-1 and TRBJ2-3; D may correspond to TRBD1 or TRBD2 (7 bases each). Germline assignment: CDR1 DFQATT and CDR2 SNEGSKA (reference sequence). This CDR3 has 19 amino acids. V gave up 6 bases and J gave up 4 bases, with 32 bases separating them.

This clonotype was counted between two and nine times. The V call is TRBV27, the J call TRBJ2-1, with TRBD1 identical over 8 bases. CDR3 length: 13 residues. Trimming took 5 bases from V and 6 from J; bases not matched to a gene: 3. Germline lookup yields CDR1 MNHEY and CDR2 SMNVEV (reference sequence). The CDR3 coding sequence is TGTGCCAGCAGTGACAGGGGCATCAATGAGCAGTTCTTC. Protein sequence: CASSDRGINEQFF.

This chain links TRBV6-6 with TRBJ2-7, with TRBD1 matching 7 bases. CDR1 is MNHNY and CDR2 is SVGAGI in the germline V gene (reference sequence). The V and J ends lost 6 bases and 5 bases, in that order; junction bases with no gene match: 7. The CDR3 loop spans 13 amino acids. Here the CDR3 DNA reads TGTGCCAGCAGGGAACAGGGGATCGACGAGCAGTACTTC. Encoded protein: CASREQGIDEQYF.

This clonotype was seen repeatedly, ten times or more. This chain links TRBV7-8 with TRBJ2-6; 7 positions agree with TRBD1. Trimming at V came to 5 bases and at J to 3 bases, leaving 4 bases not matched to a gene. Germline assignment: CDR1 SGHVS and CDR2 FQNEAQ. The CDR3 runs to 15 residues. CDR3 sequence: CASSHGQVGANVLTF. The CDR3 DNA is TGTGCCAGCAGCCACGGACAGGTTGGGGCCAACGTCCTGACTTTC.

The table lists this clonotype with a few counts. The V gene is TRBV3-1, the J gene TRBJ2-4; 11 positions agree with TRBD2. With V trimmed by 4 bases and J by 2 bases, 7 bases remained unmatched. Germline values: CDR1 LGHDT, CDR2 YNNKEL (reference sequence). This CDR3 has 17 amino acids. For the CDR3, the DNA is TGTGCCAGCAGCCCCACTAGCGGGAGACTGTCCAAAAACATTCAGTACTTC. Protein product: CASSPTSGRLSKNIQYF.

Worth noting for this clonotype: A much more abundant neighbour one base away suggests this may be a read error. The V call is TRBV20-1, the J call TRBJ2-1; 7 bases fit TRBD1. The CDR3 totals 14 residues. The germline CDR1 and CDR2 sequences are DFQATT and SNEGSKA (reference sequence). The CDR3 spells CGARPGTAYNEQFF. The CDR3 DNA is TGCGGTGCTAGACCCGGGACAGCGTACAATGAGCAGTTCTTC.

This clonotype showed up just a few times. V is TRBV18 and J is TRBJ2-7, with D possibly TRBD1 on 5 matching bases. CDR1 and CDR2 from the germline V gene are KGHSH and LQKENI. V was pared by 1 base and J by 3 bases, with 10 bases between. The CDR3 runs 14 residues. CDR3 amino acids: CASSPQGVGYEQYF. Written as DNA, the CDR3 is TGTGCCAGCTCACCACAAGGGGTAGGCTACGAGCAGTACTTC.

The chain carries TRBV29-1 and TRBJ2-3; a weak D match, TRBD2 (6 bases). Trimming removed 5 bases at V and 4 bases at J, with 13 bases between. The CDR3 is made up of 13 amino acids. In germline, CDR1 is SQVTM, CDR2 ANQGSEA. The CDR3 nucleotides read TGCAGCGTTTTTGGGGGGTCGGCAGATACGCAGTATTTT. It encodes CSVFGGSADTQYF.

This clonotype was recorded a few times. The gene calls are TRBV5-1 and TRBJ2-7, with 11 bases aligning to TRBD2. Per the germline V gene, CDR1 is SGHRS and CDR2 is YFSETQ. The CDR3 runs to 16 residues. The J segment lost 0 bases and the V segment lost 3 bases, leaving 5 bases of the junction unmatched. The CDR3 region has the DNA TGCGCCAGCAGCTCTACTAGCGGGAGAGACTCCTACGAGCAGTACTTC. Its translation: CASSSTSGRDSYEQYF.

The chain recombines TRBV5-1 with TRBJ2-3; TRBD1 matches 8 bases. The V segment lost 5 bases and the J segment 1 base; nucleotides outside the gene matches: 9. This CDR3 has 16 amino acids. Germline V gene sequence: CDR1 SGHRS, CDR2 YFSETQ. The CDR3 protein is CASRPIQGVGTDTQYF. The CDR3 DNA reads TGCGCCAGCAGACCGATACAGGGGGTAGGCACAGATACGCAGTATTTT.

This clonotype has a handful of counts. The rearrangement links TRBV20-1 to TRBJ2-7; weak D call: TRBD1 (6 bases). The CDR3 is 14 amino acids. Trimming stripped 0 bases from V and 1 base from J, with 10 bases between. CDR1 and CDR2 (germline): DFQATT, SNEGSKA (reference sequence). In DNA, the CDR3 is TGCAGTGCTAGAGACGGTACAGGGTCCTACGAGCAGTACTTC. This sequence encodes CSARDGTGSYEQYF.

This clonotype has more than one count but fewer than ten. The chain is built from TRBV11-2 and TRBJ2-7; 15 positions agree with TRBD2. Germline lookup yields CDR1 SGHAT and CDR2 FQNNGV. V gave up 3 bases and J gave up 2 bases; unmatched junction bases: 8. The CDR3 runs 18 residues. CDR3 amino acids: CASSFPGLAGGVAYEQYF. The CDR3 DNA follows: TGTGCCAGCAGCTTCCCGGGACTAGCGGGAGGTGTCGCCTACGAGCAGTACTTC. The full variable domain, completed using reference TRBV11-2 and TRBJ2-7, is EAGVAQSPRYKIIEKRQSVAFWCNPISGHATLYWYQQILGQGPKLLIQFQNNGVVDDSQLPKDRFSAERLKGVDSTLKIQPAKLEDSAVYLCASSFPGLAGGVAYEQYFGPGTRLTVT.

Note on this clonotype: This may stem from a read error, because a much larger clone lies one nucleotide away. The rearrangement uses TRBV5-1 and TRBJ2-3; D remains ambiguous. Per the germline V gene, CDR1 is SGHRS and CDR2 is YFSETQ. V lost 4 bases, J lost 0 bases, and 9 bases lay in between. This CDR3 is 14 amino acids long. The CDR3 DNA is TGCGCCAGCAGCGCCGAACACAGCACAGATACGCAGTATTTT. This codes for CASSAEHSTDTQYF. Together with reference TRBV5-1 and TRBJ2-3, the CDR3 gives the full variable domain: KAGVTQTPRYLIKTRGQQVTLSCSPISGHRSVSWYQQTPGQGLQFLFEYFSETQRNKGNFPGRFSGRQFSNSRSEMNVSTLELGDSALYLCASSAEHSTDTQYFGPGTRLTVL.

This clonotype was seen many times. V is TRBV20-1 and J is TRBJ2-3; TRBD2 aligns across 7 bases. CDR3 length: 12 amino acids. V dropped 4 bases and J dropped 6; count of bases not matched to a gene: 4. Germline V lookup: CDR1 DFQATT, CDR2 SNEGSKA (reference sequence). The CDR3 sequence: CSATGGRDTQYF. The DNA of the CDR3 is TGCAGTGCTACCGGGGGGAGGGATACGCAGTATTTT.

This clonotype was seen many times. This chain links TRBV7-9 with TRBJ2-1, with 8 nucleotides matching TRBD1. There are 12 residues in the CDR3. V was pared by 8 bases and J by 4 bases, with 1 base of the junction left unmatched. CDR1 is SEHNR and CDR2 is FQNEAQ in the germline V gene (reference sequence). The CDR3 loop reads CASGTGYNEQFF. CDR3 sequence (DNA): TGTGCCAGCGGGACAGGTTACAATGAGCAGTTCTTC. The entire variable domain, with the rest obtained from reference TRBV7-9 and TRBJ2-1, is as follows: DTGVSQNPRHKITKRGQNVTFRCDPISEHNRLYWYRQTLGQGPEFLTYFQNEAQLEKSRLLSDRFSAERPKGSFSTLEIQRTEQGDSAMYLCASGTGYNEQFFGPGTRLTVL.

This chain links TRBV20-1 with TRBJ1-2, with 9 bases identical to TRBD1. J gave up 7 bases and V 5 bases, and 14 bases lay outside the gene matches. This CDR3 is built from 15 residues. Germline assignment: CDR1 DFQATT and CDR2 SNEGSKA (reference sequence). In DNA form, the CDR3 reads TGCAGTGCTCCAACAGCCGGGGGACAGGGCTCTGGCTACACCTTC. It translates to CSAPTAGGQGSGYTF.

There are many counts of this clonotype. The chain links TRBV5-1 to TRBJ1-4; D ambiguous. This CDR3 is 13 amino acids long. V was shortened by 0 bases and J by 8 bases, with 8 bases between the two germline ends. Germline V gene data show CDR1 as SGHRS and CDR2 as YFSETQ. The CDR3 region is CASSLAPDEKLFF. In DNA, the CDR3 is TGCGCCAGCAGCTTGGCCCCGGACGAAAAACTGTTTTTT.

This clonotype was counted only a few times. This chain uses TRBV20-1 with TRBJ2-1; D may match TRBD1 or TRBD2 (5 bases each). Germline-derived CDR1 and CDR2 are DFQATT and SNEGSKA (reference sequence). The CDR3 totals 15 residues. V lost 0 bases to trimming and J lost 7 bases, with 16 bases between them. CDR3 nucleotide sequence: TGCAGTGCTAGAGATGGGGCTAGACGGGGAAATGAGCAGTTCTTC. This codes for CSARDGARRGNEQFF.

This clonotype was counted ten times or more. V and J are TRBV12-3 or TRBV12-4 and TRBJ2-3; no clear D. The ends were cut back, 6 bases at V and 5 bases at J, with 9 bases in the middle. There are 12 residues in the CDR3. The DNA for the CDR3 is TGTGCCAGCAGGGCCACAAGAGATACGCAGTATTTT. This encodes CASRATRDTQYF.

This clonotype was observed a few times. The chain joins TRBV20-1 to TRBJ2-3; D uncertain. This CDR3 has 14 residues. The germline gives CDR1 DFQATT, CDR2 SNEGSKA (reference sequence). V dropped 2 bases and J dropped 1 base, with 10 bases sitting between them. The CDR3 DNA sequence: TGCAGTGCTAGAAGGTCGGGCGGCACAGATACGCAGTATTTT. Its translation is CSARRSGGTDTQYF.

This clonotype was seen ten or more times. This rearrangement joins TRBV6-5 to TRBJ1-4; D gene unclear. Per the germline V gene, CDR1 is MNHEY and CDR2 is SVGAGI. Trimming pared 2 bases from V and 6 bases from J, leaving 7 bases between. The CDR3 spans 13 residues. CDR3: CASSYVWDEKLFF. The DNA of the CDR3 is TGTGCCAGCAGTTACGTGTGGGATGAAAAACTGTTTTTT.

This clonotype came up a few times. The chain recombines TRBV5-1 with TRBJ2-1, with TRBD2 matching over 11 bases. The CDR3 covers 14 residues. V gave up 7 bases and J gave up 5 bases; unmatched junction bases: 5. CDR1 is SGHRS and CDR2 is YFSETQ in the germline V gene. CDR3 coding DNA: TGCGCCAGCGGAACTAGCGGGAGACACAATGAGCAGTTCTTC. Translation gives CASGTSGRHNEQFF.

This clonotype was counted between two and nine times. Likely a read error: the CDR3 ends without its conserved phenylalanine or tryptophan. No DNA is shown, since the ends of the CDR3 on it are uncertain; the CDR3 is the one TCRdb lists. The CDR3 is CASSLYEWIVVHLR. This chain connects TRBV6-9 to TRBJ1-4. Inclusive of both ends, the CDR3 amounts to 14 amino acids. In germline, CDR1 is MNHGY, CDR2 SVAAGI.